The rows below give T cell receptor beta chains drawn from one sample of a study of cytomegalovirus exposure and HLA in healthy donors. Produced via immunoSEQ multiplex PCR; TCRdb's table is partial and in-frame only. Of 130,000 to 150,000 clones in the sample, roughly four fifths were seen once. The sequenced sample was PBMCs. Every receptor here comes from a woman aged 45-59 years in good health and CMV-seronegative. Each CDR3 is given with its conserved first and last residue. The order of the fields is clone size, CDR3 length, V gene, D gene, J gene, CDR3 protein, CDR3 DNA. The D gene is left open where the match is weak. Size is stated for part of the rows, as once, few or many counts, or as a class when the clone is expanded.

>-|17|TRBV6-1|-|TRBJ1-5
CASSEDPDRYSNQPQHF
TGTGCCAGCAGTGAAGACCCGGACAGATATAGCAATCAGCCCCAGCATTTT
>-|13|TRBV29-1|TRBD1|TRBJ1-3
CSVTGQGGNTIYF
TGCAGCGTTACGGGACAGGGAGGAAACACCATATATTTT
>-|14|TRBV5-1|TRBD1|TRBJ1-2
CASSPGTGGHGYTF
TGCGCCAGCAGCCCCGGGACAGGGGGACATGGCTACACCTTC
>-|14|TRBV15|TRBD1|TRBJ1-2
CATSTDRGVGGYTF
TGTGCCACCAGCACGGACAGGGGAGTGGGTGGCTACACCTTC
>-|15|TRBV10-1|-|TRBJ2-3
CASNSERSSTDTQYF
TGCGCCAGCAATTCGGAGCGGTCAAGCACAGATACGCAGTATTTT
>-|14|TRBV14|-|TRBJ1-4
CASSQDQSREKLFF
TGTGCCAGCAGCCAAGATCAGTCCAGGGAAAAACTGTTTTTT
>many|14|TRBV4-2|TRBD1|TRBJ2-1
CASSQGRGINEQFF
TGTGCCAGCAGCCAAGGCAGGGGGATCAATGAGCAGTTCTTC
>-|18|TRBV28|TRBD1|TRBJ2-2
CASSFLGQRDRRSGELFF
TGTGCCAGCAGTTTTTTGGGCCAACGGGACAGGAGGTCCGGGGAGCTGTTTTTT
>few|17|TRBV7-9|TRBD1|TRBJ1-1
CASSLTPSDRENTEAFF
TGTGCCAGCAGCTTAACTCCATCCGACAGGGAGAACACTGAAGCTTTCTTT
>-|13|TRBV6-5|TRBD1|TRBJ2-2
CASRPGGAGELFF
TGTGCCAGCAGACCAGGGGGCGCGGGGGAGCTGTTTTTT
>-|15|TRBV6-4|-|TRBJ1-2
CASSDGTGVIYGYTF
TGTGCCAGCAGTGACGGAACAGGAGTAATTTATGGCTACACCTTC
>-|17|TRBV6-4|TRBD1|TRBJ1-3
CASSDRRDRGRGNTIYF
TGTGCCAGCAGTGACCGTCGGGACAGGGGTCGAGGAAACACCATATATTTT
>-|14|TRBV28|TRBD1|TRBJ1-3
CASSLTGVGNTIYF
TGTGCCAGCAGTTTGACAGGGGTCGGAAACACCATATATTTT
>-|16|TRBV7-2|TRBD1|TRBJ1-2
CASLMGQANPNYGYTF
TGTGCCAGTCTTATGGGACAGGCAAATCCGAACTATGGCTACACCTTC
>-|14|TRBV4-3|TRBD1|TRBJ1-5
CASSNTGGGQPQHF
TGCGCCAGCAGCAATACAGGGGGCGGTCAGCCCCAGCATTTT
>-|16|TRBV28|TRBD1|TRBJ1-2
CASSLRQGDFNYGYTF
TGTGCCAGCAGTTTACGGCAGGGGGACTTTAACTATGGCTACACCTTC
>once|15|TRBV6-1|-|TRBJ1-3
CASGRQALSGNTIYF
TGTGCCAGCGGCCGACAGGCCCTCTCTGGAAACACCATATATTTT
>-|15|TRBV30|TRBD2|TRBJ2-3
CAWSMISGGADTQYF
TGTGCCTGGAGTATGATTAGCGGGGGGGCGGATACGCAGTATTTT
>few|15|TRBV25-1|-|TRBJ2-4
CASSTDQGGKNIQYF
TGTGCCAGCAGTACCGACCAGGGAGGCAAAAACATTCAGTACTTC
>-|18|TRBV7-9|TRBD2|TRBJ2-1
CASSLLAGGHSSYNEQFF
TGTGCCAGCAGCTTATTAGCGGGGGGCCATAGCTCCTACAATGAGCAGTTCTTC
>few|15|TRBV4-1|-|TRBJ1-3
CASSQEPVSGNTIYF
TGCGCCAGCAGCCAAGAGCCGGTCTCGGGAAACACCATATATTTT
>-|14|TRBV7-2|-|TRBJ2-7
CASSLGAWASEQYF
TGTGCCAGCAGCTTAGGAGCCTGGGCCTCTGAGCAGTACTTC
>-|14|TRBV10-3|-|TRBJ1-1
CAISEPTAGGFAFF
TGTGCCATCAGTGAGCCTACAGCCGGTGGGTTCGCTTTCTTT
>few|11|TRBV6-5|-|TRBJ2-1
CASSYYGEQFF
TGTGCCAGCAGTTACTACGGTGAGCAGTTCTTC
>-|16|TRBV4-3|-|TRBJ2-1
CASSQVPGSSYNEQFF
TGCGCCAGCAGCCAAGTACCAGGTAGCTCCTACAATGAGCAGTTCTTC
>-|16|TRBV10-3|-|TRBJ2-7
CAISAIFGSGYYEQYF
TGTGCCATCAGTGCCATTTTTGGGTCCGGGTACTACGAGCAGTACTTC
>-|18|TRBV13|-|TRBJ2-1
CASSAVGWGGQGINEQFF
TGTGCCAGCAGCGCGGTTGGTTGGGGGGGCCAAGGCATAAATGAGCAGTTCTTC
>-|12|TRBV5-5|-|TRBJ2-2
CASSLDFGELFF
TGTGCCAGCAGCTTGGACTTCGGGGAGCTGTTTTTT
>-|16|TRBV5-4|TRBD1|TRBJ1-2
CASSQLLNRGYYGYTF
TGTGCCAGCAGCCAACTACTAAACAGGGGTTACTATGGCTACACCTTC
>few|16|TRBV7-9|TRBD2|TRBJ2-5
CASSPGGLAGEETQYF
TGTGCCAGCAGCCCGGGGGGACTAGCGGGGGAAGAGACCCAGTACTTC
>-|13|TRBV9|-|TRBJ2-7
CASSVAQGYEQYF
TGTGCCAGCAGCGTCGCGCAGGGCTACGAGCAGTACTTC
>-|14|TRBV29-1|TRBD1|TRBJ1-1
CSVWDSQWNTEAFF
TGCAGCGTTTGGGACAGCCAGTGGAACACTGAAGCTTTCTTT
>few|16|TRBV7-7|-|TRBJ2-5
CASSPMTAGLQETQYF
TGTGCTAGCAGCCCTATGACCGCGGGACTTCAAGAGACCCAGTACTTC
>-|17|TRBV15|TRBD1|TRBJ1-3
CATSTDSGTGGGNTIYF
TGTGCCACCAGCACCGACTCCGGGACAGGTGGTGGAAACACCATATATTTT
>-|14|TRBV7-2|TRBD1|TRBJ1-2
CASSLNRGRYGYTF
TGTGCCAGCAGCTTAAACAGGGGCCGCTATGGCTACACCTTC
>-|15|TRBV6-4|-|TRBJ1-3
CASRETATSGNTIYF
TGTGCCAGCAGAGAGACAGCTACCTCTGGAAACACCATATATTTT
>few|16|TRBV4-3|TRBD2|TRBJ2-5
CASSQQGLAGRETQYF
TGCGCCAGCAGCCAACAGGGACTAGCGGGGAGGGAGACCCAGTACTTC
>-|17|TRBV7-9|TRBD2|TRBJ2-5
CASSSAGGGPGWETQYF
TGTGCCAGCAGCTCTGCGGGGGGGGGTCCAGGATGGGAGACCCAGTACTTC
>few|15|TRBV6-5|-|TRBJ1-4
CASSWGGGEGEKLFF
TGTGCCAGCAGTTGGGGAGGTGGGGAGGGTGAAAAACTGTTTTTT
>few|16|TRBV5-1|TRBD2|TRBJ2-5
CASSSGGTSGAETQYF
TGCGCCAGCAGCTCAGGGGGGACTAGCGGGGCAGAGACCCAGTACTTC